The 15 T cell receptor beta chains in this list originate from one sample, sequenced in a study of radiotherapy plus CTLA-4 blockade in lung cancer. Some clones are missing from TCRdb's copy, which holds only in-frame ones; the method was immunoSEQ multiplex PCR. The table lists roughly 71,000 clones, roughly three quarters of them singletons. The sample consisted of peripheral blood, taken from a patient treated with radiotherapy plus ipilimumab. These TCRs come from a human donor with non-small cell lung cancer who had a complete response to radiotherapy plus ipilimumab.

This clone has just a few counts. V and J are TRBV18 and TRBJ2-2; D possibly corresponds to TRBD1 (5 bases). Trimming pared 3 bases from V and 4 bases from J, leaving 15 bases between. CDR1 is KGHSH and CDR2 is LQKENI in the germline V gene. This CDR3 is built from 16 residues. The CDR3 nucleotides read TGTGCCAGCTCACCCCTTTTCAGGGCGGCCACCGGGGAGCTGTTTTTT. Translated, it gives CASSPLFRAATGELFF.

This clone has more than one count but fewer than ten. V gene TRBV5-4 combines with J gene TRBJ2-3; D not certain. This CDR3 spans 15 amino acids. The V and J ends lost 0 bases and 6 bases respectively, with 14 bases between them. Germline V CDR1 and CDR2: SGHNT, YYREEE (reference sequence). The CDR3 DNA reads TGTGCCAGCAGCTTGGAAGGCACCCTCGGGGATACGCAGTATTTT. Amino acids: CASSLEGTLGDTQYF.

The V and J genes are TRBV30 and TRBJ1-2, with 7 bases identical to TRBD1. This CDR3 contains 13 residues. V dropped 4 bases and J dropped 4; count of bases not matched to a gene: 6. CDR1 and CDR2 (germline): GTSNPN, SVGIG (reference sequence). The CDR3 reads CAWTGGRFYGYTF. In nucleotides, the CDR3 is TGTGCCTGGACAGGGGGGAGATTCTATGGCTACACCTTC.

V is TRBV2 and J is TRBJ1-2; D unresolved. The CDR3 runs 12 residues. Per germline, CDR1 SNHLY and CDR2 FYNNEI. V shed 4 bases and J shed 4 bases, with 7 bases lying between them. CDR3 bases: TGTGCCAGCAGTGTTATAAGCTATGGCTACACCTTC. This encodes CASSVISYGYTF.

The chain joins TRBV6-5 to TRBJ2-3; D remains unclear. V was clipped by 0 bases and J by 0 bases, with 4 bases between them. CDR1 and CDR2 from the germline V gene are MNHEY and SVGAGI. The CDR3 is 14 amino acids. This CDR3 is CASSYSSSTDTQYF. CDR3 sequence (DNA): TGTGCCAGCAGTTACTCTTCTAGCACAGATACGCAGTATTTT.

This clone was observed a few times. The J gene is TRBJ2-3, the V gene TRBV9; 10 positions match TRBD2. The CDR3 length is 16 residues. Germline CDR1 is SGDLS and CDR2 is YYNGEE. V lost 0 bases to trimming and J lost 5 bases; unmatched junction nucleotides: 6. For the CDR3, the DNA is TGTGCCAGCAGCGTAGATCGAGCGGGGGGGCAAGATACGCAGTATTTT. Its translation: CASSVDRAGGQDTQYF.

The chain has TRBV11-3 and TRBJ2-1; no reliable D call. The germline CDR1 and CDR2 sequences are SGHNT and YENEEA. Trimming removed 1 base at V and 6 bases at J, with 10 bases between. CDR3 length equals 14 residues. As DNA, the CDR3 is TGTGCCAGCAGCTTAGCATCCGAGAGCAATGAGCAGTTCTTC. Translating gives CASSLASESNEQFF.

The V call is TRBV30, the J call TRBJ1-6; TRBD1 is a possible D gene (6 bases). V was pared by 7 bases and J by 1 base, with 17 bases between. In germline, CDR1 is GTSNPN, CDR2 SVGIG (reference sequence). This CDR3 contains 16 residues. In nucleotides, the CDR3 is TGTGCCTCACGGGAGGTAGGGGGTTCCTATAATTCACCCCTCCACTTT. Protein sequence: CASREVGGSYNSPLHF.

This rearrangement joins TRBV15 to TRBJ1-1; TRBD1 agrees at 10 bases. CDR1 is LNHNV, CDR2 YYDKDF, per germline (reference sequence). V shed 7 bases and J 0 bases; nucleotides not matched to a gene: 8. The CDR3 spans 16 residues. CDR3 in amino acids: CATTRTGGVMNTEAFF. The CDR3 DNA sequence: TGTGCCACCACCCGGACAGGGGGGGTCATGAACACTGAAGCTTTCTTT.

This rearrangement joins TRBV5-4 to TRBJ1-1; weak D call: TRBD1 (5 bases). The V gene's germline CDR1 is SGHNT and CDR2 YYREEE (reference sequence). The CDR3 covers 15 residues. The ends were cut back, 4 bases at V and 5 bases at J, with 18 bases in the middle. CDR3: CASSQSLGGGTEAFF. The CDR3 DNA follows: TGTGCCAGCAGCCAATCCCTTGGGGGGGGGACTGAAGCTTTCTTT.

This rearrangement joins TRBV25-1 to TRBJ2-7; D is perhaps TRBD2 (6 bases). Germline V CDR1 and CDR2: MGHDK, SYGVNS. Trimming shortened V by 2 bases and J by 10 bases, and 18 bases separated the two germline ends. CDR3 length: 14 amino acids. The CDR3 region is CASSEPRQEGNQYF. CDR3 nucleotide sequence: TGTGCCAGCAGTGAACCCCGGCAGGAGGGCAATCAGTACTTC.

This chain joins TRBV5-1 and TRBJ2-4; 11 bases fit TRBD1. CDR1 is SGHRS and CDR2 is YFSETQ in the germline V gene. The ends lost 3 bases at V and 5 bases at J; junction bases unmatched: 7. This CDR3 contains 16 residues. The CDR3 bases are TGCGCCAGCAGCTCGTCAATGGGACAGGGGGAAAACATTCAGTACTTC. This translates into CASSSSMGQGENIQYF.

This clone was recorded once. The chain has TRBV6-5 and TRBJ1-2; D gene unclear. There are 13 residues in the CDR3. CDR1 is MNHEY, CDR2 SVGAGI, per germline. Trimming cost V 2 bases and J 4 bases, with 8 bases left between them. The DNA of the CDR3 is TGTGCCAGCAGTTACGAGGTCTCCTATGGCTACACCTTC. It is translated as CASSYEVSYGYTF.

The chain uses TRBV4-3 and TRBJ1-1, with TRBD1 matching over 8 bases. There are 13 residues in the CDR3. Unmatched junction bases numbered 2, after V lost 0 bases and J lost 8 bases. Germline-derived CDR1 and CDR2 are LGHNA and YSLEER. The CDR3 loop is CASSQDQGAEAFF. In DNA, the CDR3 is TGCGCCAGCAGCCAAGATCAGGGGGCCGAAGCTTTCTTT.

The CDR3 DNA follows: TGCAGCGTTGTTTTGACCAGAAGCAGTGGGGTCAGCTATGGCTACACCTTC. Protein product: CSVVLTRSSGVSYGYTF. The chain has TRBV29-1 and TRBJ1-2; D not resolved. The CDR3 is 17 residues long. V was pared by 4 bases and J by 4 bases, with 25 bases between. Germline assignment: CDR1 SQVTM and CDR2 ANQGSEA.